Following are 30 T cell receptor beta chains from one sample sequenced in a study. In TCRdb, the RT-PCR reads were re-called with MiXCR into one record per CDR3 protein. This repertoire shows approximately 720,000 distinct CDR3 sequences, 14% found once; its top ten account for 3.6%. Sample: memory CD4+ T cells from blood. These receptors originate from a female donor in good health, serving as a healthy control.

The CDR3 loop is CASTFLRGGDTIYF. In DNA form, the CDR3 reads TGTGCCAGCACCTTCCTGCGGGGGGGGGACACCATATATTTT. J is TRBJ1-3 and V is TRBV12-3 or TRBV12-4, with D possibly matching TRBD1 (5 bases). CDR3 length: 14 amino acids. V lost 7 bases and J lost 8, with 18 bases in between.

This clonotype was observed a few times. This sequence joins TRBV27 and TRBJ2-2; 8 bases align to TRBD1. This CDR3 comprises 15 residues. The germline CDR1 and CDR2 sequences are MNHEY and SMNVEV (reference sequence). Unmatched junction bases numbered 4, after V lost 3 bases and J lost 4 bases. The CDR3 sequence is CASSFDRGITGELFF. CDR3 nucleotide sequence: TGTGCCAGCAGTTTTGACAGGGGTATCACCGGGGAGCTGTTTTTT.

This clonotype was observed a few times. V gene TRBV20-1 combines with J gene TRBJ2-5, with TRBD2 identical over 7 bases. The CDR3 consists of 11 residues. Per germline, CDR1 DFQATT and CDR2 SNEGSKA (reference sequence). Trimming took 5 bases from V and 4 from J; bases not matched to a gene: 1. As DNA, the CDR3 is TGCAGTGCTGGGGGGGGAGAGACCCAGTACTTC. Its translation is CSAGGGETQYF.

This clonotype has only a few counts. The genes are TRBV7-2 and TRBJ2-1, with 7 bases that match TRBD2. Per the germline V gene, CDR1 is SGHTA and CDR2 is FQGNSA. The CDR3 sequence is 15 residues long. The J segment lost 0 bases and the V segment lost 6 bases, leaving 5 bases of the junction unmatched. Written as DNA, the CDR3 is TGTGCCAGCAGGCTAGCGGTAAGCTCCTACAATGAGCAGTTCTTC. It is translated as CASRLAVSSYNEQFF.

The chain couples TRBV11-3 to TRBJ2-6; D is ambiguous. Trimming took 0 bases from V and 0 from J, leaving 12 bases between them. The germline V gene encodes CDR1 SGHNT and CDR2 YENEEA. This CDR3 region has 18 residues. In nucleotides, the CDR3 is TGTGCCAGCAGCTTAGATGCCACCCAGAGCTCTGGGGCCAACGTCCTGACTTTC. As protein: CASSLDATQSSGANVLTF.

This clonotype occurred many times. This chain uses TRBV3-1 with TRBJ2-7, with D possibly TRBD1 on 5 matching bases. Germline V CDR1 and CDR2: LGHDT, YNNKEL (reference sequence). CDR3 size: 12 residues. Trimming stripped 7 bases from V and 5 bases from J, with 12 bases between. The CDR3: CASNTGANEQYF. CDR3 nucleotide sequence: TGTGCCAGCAACACAGGTGCCAACGAGCAGTACTTC.

This clonotype was observed a few times. The chain links TRBV6-6 to TRBJ1-3, with D possibly TRBD1 on 5 matching bases. Trimming cost V 5 bases and J 4 bases, with 12 bases left between them. The CDR3 length is 14 residues. Per germline, CDR1 MNHNY and CDR2 SVGAGI (reference sequence). The CDR3 DNA is TGTGCCAGCAGTGGGGCCCTTGGAGGAAACACCATATATTTT. Translation: CASSGALGGNTIYF.

This clonotype was counted only a few times. This chain's CDR3 is CASIELGQNYGYTF. CDR3 sequence (DNA): TGTGCCAGCATCGAGTTGGGACAGAACTATGGCTACACCTTC. The rearrangement links TRBV5-6 to TRBJ1-2; 7 bases are shared with TRBD1. CDR3 length equals 14 residues. Germline CDR1 reads SGHDT; CDR2 reads YYEEEE. The V segment lost 6 bases and the J segment 2 bases; nucleotides outside the gene matches: 7.

This clonotype was detected only a few times. The chain carries TRBV7-8 and TRBJ1-1; D is ambiguous. Germline V gene sequence: CDR1 SGHVS, CDR2 FQNEAQ. CDR3 length equals 12 residues. V lost 4 bases and J 4 bases, leaving 7 bases between the germline ends. CDR3 sequence reads: CASSSMGTEAFF. The CDR3 DNA is TGTGCCAGCAGCTCTATGGGCACTGAAGCTTTCTTT.

This clonotype was seen at least ten times. The chain couples TRBV20-1 to TRBJ1-2, with D tentatively TRBD1 (5 bases). V dropped 3 bases and J dropped 2 bases, with 16 bases sitting between them. Looked up from germline, CDR1 is DFQATT and CDR2 is SNEGSKA (reference sequence). CDR3 length: 15 amino acids. CDR3 loop: CSARSPGRENYGYTF. The CDR3 DNA follows: TGCAGTGCTAGGTCCCCAGGGAGGGAAAACTATGGCTACACCTTC.

This clonotype came up a few times. V and J are TRBV3-1 and TRBJ2-1; D is possibly TRBD1 (5 bases). The V gene's germline CDR1 is LGHDT and CDR2 YNNKEL (reference sequence). V lost 0 bases and J lost 4, with 10 bases in between. The CDR3 consists of 15 residues. The CDR3 sequence: CASSQDQGPYNEQFF. The CDR3 DNA reads as TGTGCCAGCAGCCAAGATCAGGGCCCATACAATGAGCAGTTCTTC.

This clonotype was found many times. The chain uses TRBV6-1 and TRBJ2-3, with D perhaps assigned TRBD1 or TRBD2 (5 bases each). CDR1 is MNHNS, CDR2 SASEGT, per germline. This CDR3 is built from 14 residues. V shed 7 bases and J shed 1 base, with 12 bases lying between them. CDR3 loop: CASIQGDGTDTQYF. CDR3 coding DNA: TGTGCCAGCATCCAGGGAGACGGCACAGATACGCAGTATTTT.

CDR3 DNA sequence: TGTGCCAACGCAAACCGCTCTGGGGCCAACGTCCTGACTTTC. Its translation: CANANRSGANVLTF. The J gene is TRBJ2-6, the V gene TRBV10-3; D unresolved. Looked up from germline, CDR1 is ENHRY and CDR2 is SYGVKD. The CDR3 has 14 residues. Between the trimmed V and J ends, which lost 10 bases and 0 bases, there was a span of 10 bases.

This clonotype was detected many times. The chain couples TRBV20-1 to TRBJ2-2, with D unclear. Germline V gene lookup returns CDR1 DFQATT and CDR2 SNEGSKA (reference sequence). This CDR3 comprises 14 residues. Deletions cut 4 bases from V and 6 bases from J, with 15 bases between. The CDR3 region has the DNA TGCAGTGCTATGGCGGAGACGGTGGCCGGGGAGCTGTTTTTT. It translates to CSAMAETVAGELFF.

This clonotype was observed a few times. The CDR3 is CASSPRLGSYNEQFF. The CDR3 DNA follows: TGTGCCAGTAGTCCGCGACTAGGGTCCTACAATGAGCAGTTCTTC. The V call is TRBV19, the J call TRBJ2-1; D might be TRBD2 (6 bases). Trimming shortened V by 5 bases and J by 1 base, and 12 bases separated the two germline ends. In germline, CDR1 is LNHDA, CDR2 SQIVND (reference sequence). The CDR3 is made up of 15 amino acids.

The rearrangement links TRBV7-9 to TRBJ1-2; 7 bases match TRBD1. The CDR3 extends over 15 amino acids. Trimming removed 5 bases from V and 4 bases from J; junction bases left unmatched: 10. Per the germline V gene, CDR1 is SEHNR and CDR2 is FQNEAQ (reference sequence). The CDR3 reads CASSTNPTGIYGYTF. CDR3 in DNA: TGTGCCAGCAGCACCAACCCGACAGGGATCTATGGCTACACCTTC.

This clonotype showed up many times. The genes are TRBV6-2 or TRBV6-3 and TRBJ1-5; 7 positions match TRBD1. Germline CDR1 MNHEY, CDR2 SVGEGT. J lost 7 bases, V lost 5 bases, and 8 bases had no gene match. The CDR3 loop spans 14 amino acids. The CDR3 sequence: CASSRQGDLQPQHF. In nucleotides, the CDR3 is TGTGCCAGCAGTCGACAGGGTGATTTGCAGCCCCAGCATTTT.

This chain connects TRBV6-2 or TRBV6-3 to TRBJ2-3; 7 nucleotides align to TRBD1. Germline trimming cut 8 bases from V and 4 bases from J; bases unmatched to any gene: 9. From germline, CDR1 is MNHEY and CDR2 SVGEGT. The CDR3 runs 14 residues. The CDR3 DNA reads as TGTGCCAGCGTCCAAGGGGGCGCTTCAGATACGCAGTATTTT. It codes for CASVQGGASDTQYF.

V and J are TRBV12-3 or TRBV12-4 and TRBJ2-5, with D uncertain. The CDR3 totals 12 residues. Trimming left V 4 bases short and J 9 bases short, with 12 bases between. The CDR3 DNA reads TGTGCCAGCAGTTCCGTTGGGTCGGCCCAGTACTTC. This codes for CASSSVGSAQYF.

This clonotype was seen more than once but under ten times. The chain employs TRBV6-2 or TRBV6-3 and TRBJ1-1; D perhaps matches TRBD1 (6 bases). Trimming took 5 bases from V and 7 from J, leaving 20 bases between them. The CDR3 runs 15 residues. CDR1 and CDR2 from the germline V gene are MNHEY and SVGEGT. The CDR3 region is CASSAIQGGIGEAFF. CDR3 DNA: TGTGCCAGCAGTGCGATACAGGGAGGAATTGGTGAAGCTTTCTTT.

This rearrangement joins TRBV6-6 to TRBJ1-6; perhaps TRBD1 as D (6 bases). The CDR3 is 15 residues long. V lost 8 bases to trimming and J lost 7 bases, with 18 bases between them. CDR1 MNHNY and CDR2 SVGAGI come from the germline V gene (reference sequence). The CDR3 bases are TGTGCCAGCGGGGTCCCGGGACAATTCAATTCACCCCTCCACTTT. Encoded protein: CASGVPGQFNSPLHF.

The genes are TRBV25-1 and TRBJ2-5, with D maybe TRBD1 (6 bases). Per the germline V gene, CDR1 is MGHDK and CDR2 is SYGVNS. The CDR3 sequence is 15 residues long. With 0 bases removed from V and 5 bases from J, the gap between germline ends came to 13 bases. CDR3 nucleotides: TGTGCCAGCAGTGAATACGGGGAAAGGGGGGAGACCCAGTACTTC. Protein: CASSEYGERGETQYF. The entire variable domain, with the rest obtained from reference TRBV25-1 and TRBJ2-5, is as follows: EADIYQTPRYLVIGTGKKITLECSQTMGHDKMYWYQQDPGMELHLIHYSYGVNSTEKGDLSSESTVSRIRTEHFPLTLESARPSHTSQYLCASSEYGERGETQYFGPGTRLLVL.

This clonotype was counted between two and nine times. The DNA for the CDR3 is TGTGCCAGCAGTGACTCCCGGCCGTTAGCTGAAGCTTTCTTT. Amino acid sequence: CASSDSRPLAEAFF. The chain links TRBV6-1 to TRBJ1-1; D gene ambiguous. Germline assignment: CDR1 MNHNS and CDR2 SASEGT. V was trimmed by 3 bases and J by 6 bases, leaving 14 bases between them. The CDR3 consists of 14 residues.

The table lists this clonotype with a few counts. The gene calls are TRBV20-1 and TRBJ2-2; D possibly corresponds to TRBD1 (6 bases). The CDR3 has 16 residues. V dropped 4 bases and J dropped 4 bases, with 19 bases sitting between them. CDR1 DFQATT and CDR2 SNEGSKA come from the germline V gene (reference sequence). CDR3 amino acids: CSATLGGSSSTGELFF. CDR3 coding DNA: TGCAGTGCTACTCTTGGGGGCTCCTCGAGCACCGGGGAGCTGTTTTTT.

Only a few counts were recorded for this clonotype. This chain links TRBV5-1 with TRBJ1-1; D not certain. The germline gives CDR1 SGHRS, CDR2 YFSETQ. CDR3 length: 13 amino acids. Trimming stripped 0 bases from V and 8 bases from J, with 11 bases between. This CDR3 is CASSLVGSPEAFF. The CDR3 DNA is TGCGCCAGCAGCTTGGTTGGGAGCCCCGAAGCTTTCTTT.

There are a few counts of this clonotype. This chain connects TRBV10-3 to TRBJ2-1; D is undetermined. Per germline, CDR1 ENHRY and CDR2 SYGVKD. Trimming stripped 2 bases from V and 9 bases from J, with 5 bases between. This CDR3 is 11 amino acids long. Here the CDR3 reads CAISEVTEQFF. CDR3 sequence (DNA): TGTGCCATCAGTGAGGTTACTGAGCAGTTCTTC.

The chain carries TRBV20-1 and TRBJ1-1, with unresolved D. The CDR3 covers 14 residues. V gave up 8 bases and J gave up 5 bases, with 21 bases separating them. The germline V gene has CDR1 DFQATT and CDR2 SNEGSKA (reference sequence). The CDR3, as DNA: TGCAGTTGGTCAAGTCGGCCCCCGGGGACTGAAGCTTTCTTT. This gives the protein CSWSSRPPGTEAFF.

Many counts were recorded for this clonotype. This chain joins TRBV20-1 and TRBJ1-1, with TRBD1 as a possible D gene (5 bases). The CDR3 is made up of 11 amino acids. Germline V gives CDR1 DFQATT, CDR2 SNEGSKA (reference sequence). CDR3 in amino acids: CREGVNTEAFF. CDR3 sequence (DNA): TGCAGGGAAGGGGTGAACACTGAAGCTTTCTTT.

The genes are TRBV7-8 and TRBJ1-5; no clear D. V gave up 5 bases and J gave up 7 bases, with 9 bases separating them. Per the germline V gene, CDR1 is SGHVS and CDR2 is FQNEAQ. The CDR3 contains 12 residues. CDR3 coding DNA: TGTGCCAGCAGCACGCACGCACAGCCCCAGCATTTT. Translating gives CASSTHAQPQHF.

Worth noting for this clonotype: An end of the junction does not agree with germline; a read error may underlie this. The V and J genes are TRBV10-3 and TRBJ2-5; 11 bases are a match to TRBD2. This CDR3 contains 12 residues. Germline loops: CDR1 ENHRY, CDR2 SYGVKD. DNA for the CDR3: TGTGCCATCAGGGGGACTAGCGGCCTCTGGGACTTC. It encodes CAIRGTSGLWDF.